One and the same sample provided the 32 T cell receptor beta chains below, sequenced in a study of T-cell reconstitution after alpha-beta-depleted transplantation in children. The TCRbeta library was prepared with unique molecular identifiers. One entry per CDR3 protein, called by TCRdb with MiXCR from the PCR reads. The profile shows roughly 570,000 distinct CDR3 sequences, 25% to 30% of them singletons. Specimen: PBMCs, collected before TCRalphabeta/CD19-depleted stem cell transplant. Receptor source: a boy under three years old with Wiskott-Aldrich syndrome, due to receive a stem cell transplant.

The CDR3 protein is CASRLAGPPYNEQFF. Written as DNA, the CDR3 is TGCGCCAGCCGACTAGCGGGACCCCCCTACAATGAGCAGTTCTTC. V gene TRBV5-1 combines with J gene TRBJ2-1, with TRBD2 matching over 11 bases. J lost 2 bases, V lost 7 bases, and 5 bases had no gene match. The CDR3 is made up of 15 amino acids. Germline V gene data show CDR1 as SGHRS and CDR2 as YFSETQ.

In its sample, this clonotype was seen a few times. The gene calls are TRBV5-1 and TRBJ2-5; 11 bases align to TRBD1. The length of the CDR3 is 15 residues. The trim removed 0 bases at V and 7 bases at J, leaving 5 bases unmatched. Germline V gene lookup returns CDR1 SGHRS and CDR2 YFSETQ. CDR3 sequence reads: CASSLVTGQGVTQYF. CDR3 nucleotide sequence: TGCGCCAGCAGCTTGGTGACGGGACAGGGGGTGACCCAGTACTTC.

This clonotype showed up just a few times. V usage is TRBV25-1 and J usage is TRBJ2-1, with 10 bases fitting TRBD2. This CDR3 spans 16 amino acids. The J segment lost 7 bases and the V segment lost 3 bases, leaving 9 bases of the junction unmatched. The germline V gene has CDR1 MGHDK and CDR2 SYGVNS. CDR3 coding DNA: TGTGCCAGCAGTGATCTTCTAGCGGGAGTTGGAAATGAGCAGTTCTTC. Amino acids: CASSDLLAGVGNEQFF.

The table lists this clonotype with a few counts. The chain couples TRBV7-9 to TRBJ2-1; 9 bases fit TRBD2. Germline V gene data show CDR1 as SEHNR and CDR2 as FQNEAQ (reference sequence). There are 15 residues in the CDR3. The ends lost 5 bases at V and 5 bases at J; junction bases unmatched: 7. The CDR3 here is CASSRGGLADNEQFF. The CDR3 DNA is TGTGCCAGCAGCCGGGGGGGACTAGCTGACAATGAGCAGTTCTTC.

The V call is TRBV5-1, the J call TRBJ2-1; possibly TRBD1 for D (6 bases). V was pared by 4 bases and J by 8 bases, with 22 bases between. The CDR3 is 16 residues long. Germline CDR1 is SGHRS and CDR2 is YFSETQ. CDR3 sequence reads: CASSARAAQGTYEQFF. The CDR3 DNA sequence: TGCGCCAGCAGCGCCCGAGCAGCACAGGGAACCTATGAGCAGTTCTTC.

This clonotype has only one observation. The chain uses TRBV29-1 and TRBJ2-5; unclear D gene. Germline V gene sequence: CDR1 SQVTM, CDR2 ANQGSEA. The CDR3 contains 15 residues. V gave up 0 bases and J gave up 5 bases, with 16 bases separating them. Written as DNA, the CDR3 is TGCAGCGTTGAAGAGAGTCGCAGTCCGGTGGAGACCCAGTACTTC. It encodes CSVEESRSPVETQYF.

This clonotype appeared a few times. The CDR3 coding sequence is TGCGCCAGCAGCTTGGCCCTGGCGAGCTCCTACAATGAGCAGTTCTTC. Its protein is CASSLALASSYNEQFF. The chain recombines TRBV5-1 with TRBJ2-1; D is uncertain. V gave up 0 bases and J gave up 0 bases, with 10 bases separating them. The V gene's germline CDR1 is SGHRS and CDR2 YFSETQ. There are 16 residues in the CDR3.

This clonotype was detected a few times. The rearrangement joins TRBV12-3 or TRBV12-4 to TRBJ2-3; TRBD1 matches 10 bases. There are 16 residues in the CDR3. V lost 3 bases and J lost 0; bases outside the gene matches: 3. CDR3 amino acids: CASSFRDRGSTDTQYF. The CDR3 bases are TGTGCCAGCAGTTTCCGGGACAGGGGTAGCACAGATACGCAGTATTTT.

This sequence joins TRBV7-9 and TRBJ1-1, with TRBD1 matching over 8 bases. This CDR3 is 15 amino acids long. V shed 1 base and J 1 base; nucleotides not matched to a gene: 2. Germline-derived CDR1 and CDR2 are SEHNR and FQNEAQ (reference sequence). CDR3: CASSLGDRRNTEAFF. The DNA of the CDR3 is TGTGCCAGCAGCTTAGGGGACAGGAGGAACACTGAAGCTTTCTTT.

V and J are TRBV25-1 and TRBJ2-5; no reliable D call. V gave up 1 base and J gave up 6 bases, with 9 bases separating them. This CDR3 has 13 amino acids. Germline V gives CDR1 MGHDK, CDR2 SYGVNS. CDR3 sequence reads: CASSEFPGQTQYF. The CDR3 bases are TGTGCCAGCAGTGAATTCCCGGGTCAGACCCAGTACTTC.

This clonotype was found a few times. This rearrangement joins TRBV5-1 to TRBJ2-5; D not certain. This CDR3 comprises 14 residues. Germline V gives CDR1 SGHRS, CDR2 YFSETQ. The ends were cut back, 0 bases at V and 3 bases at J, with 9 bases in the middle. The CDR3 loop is CASSLAPGEETQYF. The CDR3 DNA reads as TGCGCCAGCAGCTTGGCCCCAGGAGAAGAGACCCAGTACTTC.

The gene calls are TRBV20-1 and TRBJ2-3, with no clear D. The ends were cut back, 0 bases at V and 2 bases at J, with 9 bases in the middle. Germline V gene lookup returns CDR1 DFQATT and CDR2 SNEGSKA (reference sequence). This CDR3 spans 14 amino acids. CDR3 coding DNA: TGCAGTGCTAGAGATCCCCAGCTCACAGATACGCAGTATTTT. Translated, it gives CSARDPQLTDTQYF.

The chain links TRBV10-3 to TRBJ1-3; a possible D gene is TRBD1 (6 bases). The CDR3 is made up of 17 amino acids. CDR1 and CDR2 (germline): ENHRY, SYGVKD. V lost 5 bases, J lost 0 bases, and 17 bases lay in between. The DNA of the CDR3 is TGTGCCATCAGTCAAAGAGCCTCGGACAGCTCTGGAAACACCATATATTTT. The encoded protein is CAISQRASDSSGNTIYF.

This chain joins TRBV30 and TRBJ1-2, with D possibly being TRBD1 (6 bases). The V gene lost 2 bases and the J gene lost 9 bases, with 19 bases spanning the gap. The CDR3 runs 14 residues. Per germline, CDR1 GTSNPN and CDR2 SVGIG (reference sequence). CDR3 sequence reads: CAWSSSRTDSRYTF. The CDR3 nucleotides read TGTGCCTGGAGTTCTTCACGGACAGATTCCCGCTACACCTTC.

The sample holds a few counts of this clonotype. In DNA, the CDR3 is TGTGCCAGCAGCTTGGGGGGGGCGGGAATCCCCTACGAGCAGTACTTC. Protein: CASSLGGAGIPYEQYF. The chain links TRBV7-2 to TRBJ2-7, with D maybe TRBD2 (7 bases). V shed 3 bases and J shed 2 bases, with 17 bases lying between them. CDR1 is SGHTA, CDR2 FQGNSA, per germline. CDR3 length: 16 amino acids.

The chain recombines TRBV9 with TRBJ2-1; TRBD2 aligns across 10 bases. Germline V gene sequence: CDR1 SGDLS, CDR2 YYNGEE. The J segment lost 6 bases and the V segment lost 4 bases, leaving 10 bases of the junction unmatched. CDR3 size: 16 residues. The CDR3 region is CASSPTLAGVFNEQFF. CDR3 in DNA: TGTGCCAGCAGCCCCACTCTAGCGGGAGTGTTCAATGAGCAGTTCTTC.

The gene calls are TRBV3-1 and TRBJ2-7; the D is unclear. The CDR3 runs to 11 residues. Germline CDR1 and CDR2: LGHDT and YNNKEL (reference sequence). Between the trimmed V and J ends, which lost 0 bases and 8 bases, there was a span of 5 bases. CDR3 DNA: TGTGCCAGCAGCCAAGAGGTAAAGCAGTACTTC. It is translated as CASSQEVKQYF.

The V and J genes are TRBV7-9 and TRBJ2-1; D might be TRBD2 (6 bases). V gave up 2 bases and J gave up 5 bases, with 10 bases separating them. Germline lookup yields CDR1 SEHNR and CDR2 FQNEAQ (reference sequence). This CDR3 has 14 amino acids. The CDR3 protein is CASSLRDFNNEQFF. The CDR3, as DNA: TGTGCCAGCAGCTTACGGGACTTTAACAATGAGCAGTTCTTC. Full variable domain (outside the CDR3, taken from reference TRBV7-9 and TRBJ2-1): DTGVSQNPRHKITKRGQNVTFRCDPISEHNRLYWYRQTLGQGPEFLTYFQNEAQLEKSRLLSDRFSAERPKGSFSTLEIQRTEQGDSAMYLCASSLRDFNNEQFFGPGTRLTVL.

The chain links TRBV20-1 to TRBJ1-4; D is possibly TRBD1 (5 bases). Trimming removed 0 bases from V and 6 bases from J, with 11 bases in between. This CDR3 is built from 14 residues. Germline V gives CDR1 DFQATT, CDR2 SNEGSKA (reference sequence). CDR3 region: CSAREKGRDEKLFF. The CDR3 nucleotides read TGCAGTGCTAGAGAAAAGGGGCGGGATGAAAAACTGTTTTTT.

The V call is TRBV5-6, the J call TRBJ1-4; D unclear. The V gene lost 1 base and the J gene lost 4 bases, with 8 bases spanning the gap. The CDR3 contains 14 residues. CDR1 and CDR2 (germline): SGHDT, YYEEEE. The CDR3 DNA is TGTGCCAGCAGCTTGTCCGGAGTTAATGAAAAACTGTTTTTT. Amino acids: CASSLSGVNEKLFF.

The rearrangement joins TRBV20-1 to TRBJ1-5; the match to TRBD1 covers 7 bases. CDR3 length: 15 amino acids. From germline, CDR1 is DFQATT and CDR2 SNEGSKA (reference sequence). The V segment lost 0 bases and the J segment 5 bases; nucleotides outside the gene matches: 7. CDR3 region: CSARDSRGIDQPQHF. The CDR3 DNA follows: TGCAGTGCTAGAGATTCCAGGGGGATCGATCAGCCCCAGCATTTT.

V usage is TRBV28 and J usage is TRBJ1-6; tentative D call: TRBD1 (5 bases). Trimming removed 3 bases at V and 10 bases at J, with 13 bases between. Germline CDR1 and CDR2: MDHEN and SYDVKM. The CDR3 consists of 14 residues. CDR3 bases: TGTGCCAGCAGTTTGGGGGTCGGGGCATCACCCCTCCACTTT. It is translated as CASSLGVGASPLHF.

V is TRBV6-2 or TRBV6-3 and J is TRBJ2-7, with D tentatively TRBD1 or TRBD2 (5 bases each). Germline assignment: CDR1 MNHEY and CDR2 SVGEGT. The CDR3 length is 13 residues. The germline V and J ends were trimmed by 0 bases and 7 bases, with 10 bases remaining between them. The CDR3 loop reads CASSYSGPREQYF. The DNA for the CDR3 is TGTGCCAGCAGTTACTCGGGACCACGGGAGCAGTACTTC.

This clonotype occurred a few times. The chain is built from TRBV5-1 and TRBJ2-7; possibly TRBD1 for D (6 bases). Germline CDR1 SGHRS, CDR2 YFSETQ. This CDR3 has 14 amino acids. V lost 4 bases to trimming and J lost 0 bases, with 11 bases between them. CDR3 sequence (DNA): TGCGCCAGCAGCGCCCCAGGGGTCTCCTACGAGCAGTACTTC. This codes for CASSAPGVSYEQYF. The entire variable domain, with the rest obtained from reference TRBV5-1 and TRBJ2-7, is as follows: KAGVTQTPRYLIKTRGQQVTLSCSPISGHRSVSWYQQTPGQGLQFLFEYFSETQRNKGNFPGRFSGRQFSNSRSEMNVSTLELGDSALYLCASSAPGVSYEQYFGPGTRLTVT.

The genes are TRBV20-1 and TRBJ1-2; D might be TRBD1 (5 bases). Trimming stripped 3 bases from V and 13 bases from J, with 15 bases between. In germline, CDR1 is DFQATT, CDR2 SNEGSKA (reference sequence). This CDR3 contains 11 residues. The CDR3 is CSARGPPHGTF. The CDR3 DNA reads TGCAGTGCTAGGGGGCCTCCCCATGGCACCTTC.

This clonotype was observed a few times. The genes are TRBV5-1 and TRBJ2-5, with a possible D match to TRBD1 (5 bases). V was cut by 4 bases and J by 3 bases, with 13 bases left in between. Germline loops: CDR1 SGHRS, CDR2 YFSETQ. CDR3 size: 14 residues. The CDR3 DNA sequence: TGCGCCAGCAGCCGCGACACAGGAGAAGAGACCCAGTACTTC. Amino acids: CASSRDTGEETQYF. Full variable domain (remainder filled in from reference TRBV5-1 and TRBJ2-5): KAGVTQTPRYLIKTRGQQVTLSCSPISGHRSVSWYQQTPGQGLQFLFEYFSETQRNKGNFPGRFSGRQFSNSRSEMNVSTLELGDSALYLCASSRDTGEETQYFGPGTRLLVL.

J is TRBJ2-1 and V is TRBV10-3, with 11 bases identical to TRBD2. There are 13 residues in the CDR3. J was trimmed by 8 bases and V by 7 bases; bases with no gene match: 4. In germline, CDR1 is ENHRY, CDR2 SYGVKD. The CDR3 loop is CAIKLAGDHEQFF. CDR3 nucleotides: TGTGCCATCAAACTAGCGGGAGATCATGAGCAGTTCTTC.

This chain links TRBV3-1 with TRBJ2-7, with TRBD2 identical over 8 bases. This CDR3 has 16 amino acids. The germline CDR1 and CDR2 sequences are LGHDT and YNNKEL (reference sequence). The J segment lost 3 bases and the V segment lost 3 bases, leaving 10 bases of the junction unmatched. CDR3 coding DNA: TGTGCCAGCAGCCATTCGACCGGGACTAGGGGCTACGAGCAGTACTTC. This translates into CASSHSTGTRGYEQYF.

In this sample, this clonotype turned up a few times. The CDR3 protein is CSASPFLENTGELFF. CDR3 sequence (DNA): TGCAGTGCTAGCCCCTTCCTAGAGAACACCGGGGAGCTGTTTTTT. The chain couples TRBV20-1 to TRBJ2-2, with no clear D. The V gene lost 3 bases and the J gene lost 1 base, with 12 bases spanning the gap. Germline CDR1 DFQATT, CDR2 SNEGSKA (reference sequence). CDR3 length: 15 residues.

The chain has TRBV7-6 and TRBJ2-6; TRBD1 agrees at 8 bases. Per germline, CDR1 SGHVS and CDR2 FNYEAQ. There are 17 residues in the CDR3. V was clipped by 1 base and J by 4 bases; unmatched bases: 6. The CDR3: CASSLGQGAPGANVLTF. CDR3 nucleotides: TGTGCCAGCAGCTTAGGCCAGGGGGCGCCCGGGGCCAACGTCCTGACTTTC.

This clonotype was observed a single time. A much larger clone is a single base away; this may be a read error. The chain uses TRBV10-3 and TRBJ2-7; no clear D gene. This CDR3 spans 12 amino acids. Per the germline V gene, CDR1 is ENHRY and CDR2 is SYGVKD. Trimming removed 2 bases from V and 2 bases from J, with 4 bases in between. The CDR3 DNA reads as TGTGCCATCAGTGAGAGGGCCTACGAGCAGTACTTC. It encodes CAISERAYEQYF.

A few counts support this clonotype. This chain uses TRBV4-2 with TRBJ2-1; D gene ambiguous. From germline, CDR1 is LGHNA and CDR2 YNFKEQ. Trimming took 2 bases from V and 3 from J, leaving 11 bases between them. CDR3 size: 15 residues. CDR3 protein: CASSQQKLNYNEQFF. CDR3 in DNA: TGTGCCAGCAGCCAACAAAAACTAAACTACAATGAGCAGTTCTTC.